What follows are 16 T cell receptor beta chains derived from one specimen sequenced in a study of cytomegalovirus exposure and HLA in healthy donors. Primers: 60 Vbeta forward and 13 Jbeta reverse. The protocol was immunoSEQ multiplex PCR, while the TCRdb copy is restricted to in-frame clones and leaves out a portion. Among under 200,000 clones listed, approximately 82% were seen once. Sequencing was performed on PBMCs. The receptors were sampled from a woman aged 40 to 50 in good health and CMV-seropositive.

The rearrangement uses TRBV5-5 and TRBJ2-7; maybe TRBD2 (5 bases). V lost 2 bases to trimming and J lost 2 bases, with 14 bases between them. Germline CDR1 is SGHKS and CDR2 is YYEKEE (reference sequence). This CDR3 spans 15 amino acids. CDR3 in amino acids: CASSFWASLAYEQYF. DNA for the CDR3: TGTGCCAGCAGCTTCTGGGCTAGCCTAGCCTACGAGCAGTACTTC.

The CDR3 region has the DNA TGTGCCAGCAGCTTATTAAACACCGGGGAGCTGTTTTTT. Protein sequence: CASSLLNTGELFF. The genes are TRBV7-2 and TRBJ2-2; the D is unclear. V was cut by 2 bases and J by 2 bases, with 3 bases left in between. CDR3 size: 13 residues. Per the germline V gene, CDR1 is SGHTA and CDR2 is FQGNSA. The full variable domain, its missing parts supplied by reference TRBV7-2 and TRBJ2-2, is GAGVSQSPSNKVTEKGKDVELRCDPISGHTALYWYRQSLGQGLEFLIYFQGNSAPDKSGLPSDRFSAERTGGSVSTLTIQRTQQEDSAVYLCASSLLNTGELFFGEGSRLTVL.

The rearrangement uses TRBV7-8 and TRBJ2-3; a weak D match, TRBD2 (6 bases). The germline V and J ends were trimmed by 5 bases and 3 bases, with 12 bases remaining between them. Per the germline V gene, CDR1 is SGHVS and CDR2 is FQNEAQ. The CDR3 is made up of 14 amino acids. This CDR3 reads CASSPRRETDTQYF. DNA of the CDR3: TGTGCCAGCAGCCCAAGGAGGGAAACAGATACGCAGTATTTT.

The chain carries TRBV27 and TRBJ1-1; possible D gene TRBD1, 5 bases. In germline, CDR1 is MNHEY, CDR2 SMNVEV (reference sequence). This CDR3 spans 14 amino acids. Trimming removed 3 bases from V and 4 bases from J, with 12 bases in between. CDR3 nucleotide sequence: TGTGCCAGCAGTTTCTTTGGGGGAGGCACTGAAGCTTTCTTT. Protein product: CASSFFGGGTEAFF.

This CDR3 reads CASSSDRPRSGELFF. CDR3 coding DNA: TGTGCCAGCAGCTCGGACAGGCCACGTTCCGGGGAGCTGTTTTTT. This chain connects TRBV11-1 to TRBJ2-2; 7 bases are a match to TRBD1. The CDR3 spans 15 residues. V lost 4 bases to trimming and J lost 6 bases; unmatched junction nucleotides: 8. Per the germline V gene, CDR1 is SGHAT and CDR2 is FQDESV (reference sequence). Based on the CDR3 plus reference TRBV11-1 and TRBJ2-2, the full variable domain is EAEVAQSPRYKITEKSQAVAFWCDPISGHATLYWYRQILGQGPELLVQFQDESVVDDSQLPKDRFSAERLKGVDSTLKIQPAELGDSAMYLCASSSDRPRSGELFFGEGSRLTVL.

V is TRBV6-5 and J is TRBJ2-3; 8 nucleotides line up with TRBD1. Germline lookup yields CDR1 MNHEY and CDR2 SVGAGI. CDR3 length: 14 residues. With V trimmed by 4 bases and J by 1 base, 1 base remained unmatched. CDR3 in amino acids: CASSSTGGTDTQYF. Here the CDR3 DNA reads TGTGCCAGCAGTTCGACAGGGGGCACAGATACGCAGTATTTT.

CDR3 loop: CASSLEWRSGGRVGQYF. For the CDR3, the DNA is TGTGCCAGCAGCTTAGAATGGAGGTCAGGGGGGCGGGTAGGGCAGTACTTC. The gene calls are TRBV11-2 and TRBJ2-7, with D possibly being TRBD1 (7 bases). The CDR3 consists of 17 residues. V dropped 0 bases and J dropped 9 bases, with 24 bases sitting between them. Looked up from germline, CDR1 is SGHAT and CDR2 is FQNNGV.

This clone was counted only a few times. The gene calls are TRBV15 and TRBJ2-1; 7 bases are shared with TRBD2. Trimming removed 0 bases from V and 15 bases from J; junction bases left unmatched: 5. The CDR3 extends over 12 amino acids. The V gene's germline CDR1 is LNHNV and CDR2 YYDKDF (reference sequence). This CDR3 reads CATSRDGRELFF. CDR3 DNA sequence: TGTGCCACCAGCAGAGATGGGCGGGAGTTGTTCTTC.

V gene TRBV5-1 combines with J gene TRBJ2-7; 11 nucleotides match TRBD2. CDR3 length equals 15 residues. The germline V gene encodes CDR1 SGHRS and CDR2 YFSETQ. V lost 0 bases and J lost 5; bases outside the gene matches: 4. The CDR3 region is CASSLVAGGQDEQYF. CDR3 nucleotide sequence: TGCGCCAGCAGCTTGGTAGCGGGAGGGCAGGACGAGCAGTACTTC.

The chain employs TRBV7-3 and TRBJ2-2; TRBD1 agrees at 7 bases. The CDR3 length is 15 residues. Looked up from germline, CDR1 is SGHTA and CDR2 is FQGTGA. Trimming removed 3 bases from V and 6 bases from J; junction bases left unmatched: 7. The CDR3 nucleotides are TGTGCCAGCAGCTTCCTGGGGACAGAATCCGGGGAGCTGTTTTTT. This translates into CASSFLGTESGELFF.

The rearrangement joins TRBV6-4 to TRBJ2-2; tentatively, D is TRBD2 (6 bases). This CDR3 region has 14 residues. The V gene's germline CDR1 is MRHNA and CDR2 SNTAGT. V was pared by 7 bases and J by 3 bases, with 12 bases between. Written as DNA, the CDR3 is TGTGCCAGCAAGATCGGGGGTCACACCGGGGAGCTGTTTTTT. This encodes CASKIGGHTGELFF.

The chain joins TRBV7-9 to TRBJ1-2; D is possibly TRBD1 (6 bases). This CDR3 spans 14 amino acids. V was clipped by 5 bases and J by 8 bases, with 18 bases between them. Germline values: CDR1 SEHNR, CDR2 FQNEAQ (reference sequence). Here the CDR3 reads CASSLTQGPQGYTF. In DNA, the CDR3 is TGTGCCAGCAGCCTAACTCAGGGGCCTCAGGGCTACACCTTC.

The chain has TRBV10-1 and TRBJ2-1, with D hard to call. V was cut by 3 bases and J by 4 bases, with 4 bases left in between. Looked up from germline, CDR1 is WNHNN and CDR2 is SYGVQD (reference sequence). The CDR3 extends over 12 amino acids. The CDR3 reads CASSDPYNEQFF. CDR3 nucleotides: TGCGCCAGCAGTGACCCTTACAATGAGCAGTTCTTC.

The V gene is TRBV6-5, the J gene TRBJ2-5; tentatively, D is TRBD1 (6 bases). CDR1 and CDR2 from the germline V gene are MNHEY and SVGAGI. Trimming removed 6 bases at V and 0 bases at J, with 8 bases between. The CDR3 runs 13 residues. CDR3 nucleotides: TGTGCCAGCAGAGGACAGTACCAAGAGACCCAGTACTTC. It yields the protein CASRGQYQETQYF.

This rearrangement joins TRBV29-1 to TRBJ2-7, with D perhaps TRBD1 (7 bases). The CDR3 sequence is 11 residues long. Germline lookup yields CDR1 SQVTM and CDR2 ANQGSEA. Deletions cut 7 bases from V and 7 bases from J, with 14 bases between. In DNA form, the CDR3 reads TGCAGCGGGTTACAGGGGAGGGAGCAGTACTTC. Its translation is CSGLQGREQYF.

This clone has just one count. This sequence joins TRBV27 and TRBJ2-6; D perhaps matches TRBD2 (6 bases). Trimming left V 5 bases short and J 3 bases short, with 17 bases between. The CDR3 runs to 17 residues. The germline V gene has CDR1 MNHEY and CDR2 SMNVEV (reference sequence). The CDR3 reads CASSPNTVGGGANVLTF. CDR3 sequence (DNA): TGTGCCAGCAGTCCTAATACCGTGGGGGGTGGGGCCAACGTCCTGACTTTC.